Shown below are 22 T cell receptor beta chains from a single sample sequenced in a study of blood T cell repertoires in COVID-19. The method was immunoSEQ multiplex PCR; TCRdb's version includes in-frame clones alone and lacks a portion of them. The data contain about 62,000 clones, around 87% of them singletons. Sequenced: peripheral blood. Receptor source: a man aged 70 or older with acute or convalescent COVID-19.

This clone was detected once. CDR3 coding DNA: TGTGCCATCAGGGCCGGGACAACCGGGACTAGCGGGTACAATGAGCAGTTCTTC. The encoded protein is CAIRAGTTGTSGYNEQFF. The V gene is TRBV10-3, the J gene TRBJ2-1; TRBD2 agrees at 12 bases. This CDR3 region has 18 residues. Per germline, CDR1 ENHRY and CDR2 SYGVKD. Trimming cost V 6 bases and J 4 bases; bases outside gene matches: 13.

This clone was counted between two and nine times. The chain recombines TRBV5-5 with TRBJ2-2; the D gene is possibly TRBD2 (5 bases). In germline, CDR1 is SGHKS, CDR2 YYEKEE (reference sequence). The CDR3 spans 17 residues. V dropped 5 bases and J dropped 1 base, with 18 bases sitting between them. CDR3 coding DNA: TGTGCCAGCAGTTCCTGGGGAGCGTCCGGGAACACCGGGGAGCTGTTTTTT. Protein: CASSSWGASGNTGELFF.

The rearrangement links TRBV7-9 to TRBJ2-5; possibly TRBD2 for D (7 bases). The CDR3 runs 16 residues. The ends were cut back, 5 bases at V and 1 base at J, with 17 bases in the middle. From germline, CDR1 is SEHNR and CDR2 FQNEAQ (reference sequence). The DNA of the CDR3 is TGTGCCAGCAGCCTAAATCGAAGGGGGGGCCAAGAGACCCAGTACTTC. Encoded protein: CASSLNRRGGQETQYF.

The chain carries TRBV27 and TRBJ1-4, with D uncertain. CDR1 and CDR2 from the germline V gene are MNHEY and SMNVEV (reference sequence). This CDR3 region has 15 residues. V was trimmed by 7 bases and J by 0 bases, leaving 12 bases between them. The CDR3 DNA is TGTGCCAGCAAACAGACATGGGCAACTAATGAAAAACTGTTTTTT. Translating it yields CASKQTWATNEKLFF.

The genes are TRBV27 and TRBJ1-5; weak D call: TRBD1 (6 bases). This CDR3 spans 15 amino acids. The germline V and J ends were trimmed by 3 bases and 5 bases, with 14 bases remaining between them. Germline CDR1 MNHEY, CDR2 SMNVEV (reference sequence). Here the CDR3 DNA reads TGTGCCAGCAGTTTTTGTCCAGCAGGGGATCAGCCCCAGCATTTT. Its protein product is CASSFCPAGDQPQHF.

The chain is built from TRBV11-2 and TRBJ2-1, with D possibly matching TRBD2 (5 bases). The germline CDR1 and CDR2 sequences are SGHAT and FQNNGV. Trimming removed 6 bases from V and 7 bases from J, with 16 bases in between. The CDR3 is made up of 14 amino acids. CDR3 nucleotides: TGTGCCAGCAGGGACTTGGGAGCCGCAAATGAGCAGTTCTTC. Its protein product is CASRDLGAANEQFF. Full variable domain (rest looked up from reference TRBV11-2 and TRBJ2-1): EAGVAQSPRYKIIEKRQSVAFWCNPISGHATLYWYQQILGQGPKLLIQFQNNGVVDDSQLPKDRFSAERLKGVDSTLKIQPAKLEDSAVYLCASRDLGAANEQFFGPGTRLTVL.

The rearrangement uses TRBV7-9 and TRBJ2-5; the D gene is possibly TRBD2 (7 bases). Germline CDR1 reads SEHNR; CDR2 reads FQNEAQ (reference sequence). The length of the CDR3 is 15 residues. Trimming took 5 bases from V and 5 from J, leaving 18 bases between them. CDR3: CASSPRGPTGETQYF. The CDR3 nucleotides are TGTGCCAGCAGCCCGCGGGGGCCCACGGGTGAGACCCAGTACTTC.

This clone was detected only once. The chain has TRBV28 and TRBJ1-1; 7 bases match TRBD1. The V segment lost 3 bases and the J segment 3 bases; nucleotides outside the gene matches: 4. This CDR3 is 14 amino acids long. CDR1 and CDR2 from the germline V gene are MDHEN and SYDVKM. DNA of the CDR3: TGTGCCAGCAGTTTCCTAGACAGGGACACTGAAGCTTTCTTT. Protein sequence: CASSFLDRDTEAFF.

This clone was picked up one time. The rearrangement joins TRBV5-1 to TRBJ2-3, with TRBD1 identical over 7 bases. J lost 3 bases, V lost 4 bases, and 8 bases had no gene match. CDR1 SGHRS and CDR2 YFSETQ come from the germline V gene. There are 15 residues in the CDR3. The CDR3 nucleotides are TGCGCCAGCAGCCCCGGACAGGCAACAACAGATACGCAGTATTTT. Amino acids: CASSPGQATTDTQYF.

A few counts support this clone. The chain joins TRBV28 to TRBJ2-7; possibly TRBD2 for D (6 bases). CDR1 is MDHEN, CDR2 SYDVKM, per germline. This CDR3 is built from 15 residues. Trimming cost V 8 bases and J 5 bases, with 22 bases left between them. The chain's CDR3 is CASGNMTSLSHEQYF. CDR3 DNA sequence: TGTGCCAGCGGTAATATGACTAGTTTGAGCCACGAGCAGTACTTC.

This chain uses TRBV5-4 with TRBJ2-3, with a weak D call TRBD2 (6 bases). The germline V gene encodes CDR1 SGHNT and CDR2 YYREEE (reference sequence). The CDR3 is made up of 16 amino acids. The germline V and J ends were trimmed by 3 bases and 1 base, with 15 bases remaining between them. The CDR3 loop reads CASSSGAGPRTDTQYF. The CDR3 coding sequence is TGTGCCAGCAGCTCTGGGGCGGGACCGCGCACAGATACGCAGTATTTT.

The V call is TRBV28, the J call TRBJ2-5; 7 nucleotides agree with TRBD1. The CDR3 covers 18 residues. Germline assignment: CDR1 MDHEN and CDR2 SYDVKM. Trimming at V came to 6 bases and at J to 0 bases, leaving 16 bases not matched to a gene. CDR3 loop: CASSSTLDRAAHQETQYF. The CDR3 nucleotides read TGTGCCAGCAGCTCCACCCTCGACAGGGCGGCGCACCAAGAGACCCAGTACTTC.

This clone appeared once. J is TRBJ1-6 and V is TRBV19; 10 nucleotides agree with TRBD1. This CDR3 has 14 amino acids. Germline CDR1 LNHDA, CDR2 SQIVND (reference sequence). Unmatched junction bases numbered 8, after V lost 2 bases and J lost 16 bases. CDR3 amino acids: CASSITGTGAILHF. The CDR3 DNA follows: TGTGCCAGTAGTATAACTGGGACAGGGGCTATACTCCACTTT.

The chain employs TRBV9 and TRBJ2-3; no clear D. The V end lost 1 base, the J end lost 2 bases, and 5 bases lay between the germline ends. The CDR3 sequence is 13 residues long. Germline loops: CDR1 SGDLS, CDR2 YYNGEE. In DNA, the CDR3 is TGTGCCAGCAGCGTACAGGTCACAGATACGCAGTATTTT. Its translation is CASSVQVTDTQYF.

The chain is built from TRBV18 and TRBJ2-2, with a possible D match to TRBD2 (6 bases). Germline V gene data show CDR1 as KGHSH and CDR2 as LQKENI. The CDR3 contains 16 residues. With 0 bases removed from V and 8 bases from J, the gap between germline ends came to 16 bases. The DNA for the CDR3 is TGTGCCAGCTCACCACCGACGGCGGGGCCCGGGGGGGAGCTGTTTTTT. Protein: CASSPPTAGPGGELFF.

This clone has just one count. For the CDR3, the DNA is TGTGCCAGCAGTCCCCTTCAATCGACAGGGTATGACTACGAGCAGTACTTC. The encoded protein is CASSPLQSTGYDYEQYF. The chain uses TRBV28 and TRBJ2-7; TRBD1 aligns across 7 bases. CDR1 is MDHEN, CDR2 SYDVKM, per germline. CDR3 size: 17 residues. V trimming: 5 bases; J trimming: 3 bases; junction bases outside the gene matches: 16.

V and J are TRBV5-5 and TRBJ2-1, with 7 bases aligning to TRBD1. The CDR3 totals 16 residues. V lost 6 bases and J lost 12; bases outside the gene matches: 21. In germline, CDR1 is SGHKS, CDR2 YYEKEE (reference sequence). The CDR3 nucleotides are TGTGCCAGCACCGTCTCGGGACAGTCGGCCAAAGAAGGGCAGTTCTTC. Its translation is CASTVSGQSAKEGQFF.

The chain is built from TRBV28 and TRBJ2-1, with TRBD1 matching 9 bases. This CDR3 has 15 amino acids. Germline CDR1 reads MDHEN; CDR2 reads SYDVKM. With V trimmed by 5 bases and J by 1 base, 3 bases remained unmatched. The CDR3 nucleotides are TGTGCCAGCAGTCCCGGGACAGGGTCCTACAATGAGCAGTTCTTC. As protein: CASSPGTGSYNEQFF.

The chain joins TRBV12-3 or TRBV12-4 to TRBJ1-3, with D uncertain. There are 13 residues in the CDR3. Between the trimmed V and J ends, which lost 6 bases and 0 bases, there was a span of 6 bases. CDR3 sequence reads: CASSPSSGNTIYF. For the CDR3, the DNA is TGTGCCAGCAGCCCCAGCTCTGGAAACACCATATATTTT.

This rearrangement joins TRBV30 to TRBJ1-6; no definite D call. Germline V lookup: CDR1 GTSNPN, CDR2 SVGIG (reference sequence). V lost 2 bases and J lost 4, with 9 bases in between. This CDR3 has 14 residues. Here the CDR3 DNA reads TGTGCCTGGAGTCCGGGAAGTTATAATTCACCCCTCCACTTT. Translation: CAWSPGSYNSPLHF.

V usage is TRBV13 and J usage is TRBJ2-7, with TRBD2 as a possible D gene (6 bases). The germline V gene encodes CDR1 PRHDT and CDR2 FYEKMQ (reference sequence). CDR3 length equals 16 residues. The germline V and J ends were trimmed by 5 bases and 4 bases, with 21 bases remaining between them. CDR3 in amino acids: CASSIGRGRAKYEQYF. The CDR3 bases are TGTGCCAGCAGCATTGGGCGGGGACGGGCCAAATACGAGCAGTACTTC. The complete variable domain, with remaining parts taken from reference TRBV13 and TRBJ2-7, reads AAGVIQSPRHLIKEKRETATLKCYPIPRHDTVYWYQQGPGQDPQFLISFYEKMQSDKGSIPDRFSAQQFSDYHSELNMSSLELGDSALYFCASSIGRGRAKYEQYFGPGTRLTVT.

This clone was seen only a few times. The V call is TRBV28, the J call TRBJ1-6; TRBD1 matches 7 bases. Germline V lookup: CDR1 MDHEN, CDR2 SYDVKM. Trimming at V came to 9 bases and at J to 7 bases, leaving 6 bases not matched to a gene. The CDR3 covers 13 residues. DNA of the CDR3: TGTGCCAGTAAGGGGGCTTTGAATTCACCCCTCCACTTT. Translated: CASKGALNSPLHF.